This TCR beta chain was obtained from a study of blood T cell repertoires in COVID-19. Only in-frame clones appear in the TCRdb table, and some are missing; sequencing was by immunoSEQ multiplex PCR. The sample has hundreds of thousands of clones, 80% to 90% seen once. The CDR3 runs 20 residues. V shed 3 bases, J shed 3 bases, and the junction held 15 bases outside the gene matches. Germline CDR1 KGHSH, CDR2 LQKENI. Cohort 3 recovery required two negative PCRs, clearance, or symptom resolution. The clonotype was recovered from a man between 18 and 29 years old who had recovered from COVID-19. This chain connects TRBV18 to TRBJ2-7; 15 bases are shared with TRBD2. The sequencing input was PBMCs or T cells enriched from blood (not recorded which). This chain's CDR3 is CASSPPIGLAGGHGDYEQYF. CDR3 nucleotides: TGTGCCAGCTCACCGCCTATAGGACTAGCGGGAGGGCACGGGGACTACGAGCAGTACTTC.